Given below is one TCR beta chain in context. The data derive from a study of T cell responses to AZD1222 COVID-19 vaccine. Sequenced by immunoSEQ multiplex PCR; TCRdb stores in-frame clones only, minus some. The data show some 130,000 clones, with 80% to 95% seen just once and roughly 1% held by the top ten. V lost 2 bases and J 7 bases, leaving 11 bases between the germline ends. The CDR3 is 13 residues long. Germline assignment: CDR1 MDHEN and CDR2 SYDVKM. The origin of this receptor is an adult who received the AZD1222 COVID-19 vaccine. The sequencing used peripheral blood, collected 28 days after the second AZD1222 dose. The genes are TRBV28 and TRBJ1-2; D may be TRBD1 (6 bases). The DNA for the CDR3 is TGTGCCAGCAGTTTAGGGGCGGGGGCTGGCTACACCTTC. It translates to CASSLGAGAGYTF.